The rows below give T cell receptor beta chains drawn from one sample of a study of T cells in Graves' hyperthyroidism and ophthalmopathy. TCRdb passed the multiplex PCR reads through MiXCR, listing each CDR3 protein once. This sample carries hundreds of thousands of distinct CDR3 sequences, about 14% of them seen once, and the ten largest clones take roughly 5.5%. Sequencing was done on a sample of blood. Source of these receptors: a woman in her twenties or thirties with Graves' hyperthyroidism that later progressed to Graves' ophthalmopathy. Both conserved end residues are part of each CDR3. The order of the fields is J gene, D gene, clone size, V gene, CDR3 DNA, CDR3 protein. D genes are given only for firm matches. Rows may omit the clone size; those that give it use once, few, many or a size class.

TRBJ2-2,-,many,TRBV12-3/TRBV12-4,TGTGCCAGCAGAGCGGGCCCGAACACCGGGGAGCTGTTTTTT,CASRAGPNTGELFF
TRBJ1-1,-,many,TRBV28,TGTGCCAGCAGTCTCTCGAGCAGGGGCAACACTGAAGCTTTCTTT,CASSLSSRGNTEAFF
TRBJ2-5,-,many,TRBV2,TGTGCCAGCAGTGAAGGAACAGGTGGGGAGACCCAGTACTTC,CASSEGTGGETQYF
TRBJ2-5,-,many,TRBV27,TGTGCCAGCAGTTGGTGGAATGGGGAGACCCAGTACTTC,CASSWWNGETQYF
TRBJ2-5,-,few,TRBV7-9,TGTGCCAGCAGCTCACCTACAGGGACTACTCAGTACTTC,CASSSPTGTTQYF
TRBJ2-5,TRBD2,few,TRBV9,TGTGCCAGCAGCGAGCTAGCGGCCCAAGAGACCCAGTACTTC,CASSELAAQETQYF
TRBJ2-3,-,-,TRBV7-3,TGTGCCAGCAGCCGTAGCGGCTTTAGCACAGATACGCAGTATTTT,CASSRSGFSTDTQYF
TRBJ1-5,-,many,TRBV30,TGTGCCTGGAGTCACCGTAGCAATCAGCCCCAGCATTTT,CAWSHRSNQPQHF
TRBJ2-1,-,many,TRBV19,TGTGCCAGTAGAATCAAGAGCTCCTACAATGAGCAGTTCTTC,CASRIKSSYNEQFF
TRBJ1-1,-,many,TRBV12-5,TGTGCTAGTGGTTTAAGGGCCAGGGTGGTAGACACTGAAGCTTTCTTT,CASGLRARVVDTEAFF
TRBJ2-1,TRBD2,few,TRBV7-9,TGTGCCAGCAGCCGAACTAGGACTAGCCACTACCAATACAATGAGCAGTTCTTC,CASSRTRTSHYQYNEQFF
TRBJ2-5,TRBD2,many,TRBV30,TGTGCCTGGAGTCGACTAGCGGGAGCGCAAGAGACCCAGTACTTC,CAWSRLAGAQETQYF
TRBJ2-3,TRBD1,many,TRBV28,TGTGCCAGCAGCTCCGGGACAGCCAGCACAGATACGCAGTATTTT,CASSSGTASTDTQYF
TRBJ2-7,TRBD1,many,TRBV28,TGTGCCAGCAGTTTACTCCAGCGACAGGGGATCAACGAGCAGTACTTC,CASSLLQRQGINEQYF
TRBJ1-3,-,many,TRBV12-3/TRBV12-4,TGTGCCAGCAGTTTATCAGTCTCTGGAAACACCATATATTTT,CASSLSVSGNTIYF
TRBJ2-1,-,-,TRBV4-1,TGCGCCAGCAGCCACGCTCCCCCGACTGGGAATGAGCAGTTCTTC,CASSHAPPTGNEQFF
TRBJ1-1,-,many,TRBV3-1,TGTGCCAGCAGCCAAAGAGACCTCGGGGGTACTGAAGCTTTCTTT,CASSQRDLGGTEAFF
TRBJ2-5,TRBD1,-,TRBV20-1,TGCAGTGCTCCCCCGGAAAGACAGGGGGGCCAAGAGACCCAGTACTTC,CSAPPERQGGQETQYF
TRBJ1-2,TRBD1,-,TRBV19,TGTGCCAGTAGTATGATCAGACCTGGCCGAGGACAGGGGAGCTATGGCTACACCTTC,CASSMIRPGRGQGSYGYTF
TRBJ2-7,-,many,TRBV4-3,TGCGCCAGCAGCCAGCCCGACGGCGAGCAGTACTTC,CASSQPDGEQYF